The 9 T cell receptor beta chains below were found in one sample sequenced in a study of glioma-infiltrating T cells. TCR alpha and beta CDR3 regions were amplified from RNA using iRepertoire nested multiplex PCR. Via MiXCR, TCRdb re-called the multiplex PCR reads, giving one row per CDR3 protein. The table shows about 110,000 distinct CDR3 sequences, with 20% to 25% occurring only once. The sequencing sample was made of glioma tissue, nonneoplastic brain tissue, or PBMCs (not recorded which). The receptors come from a human donor with low-grade glioma or glioblastoma, undergoing nonglioma brain surgery, or in good health (not recorded which).

In its sample, this clonotype was seen many times. The rearrangement uses TRBV29-1 and TRBJ1-2, with TRBD1 identical over 7 bases. Germline values: CDR1 SQVTM, CDR2 ANQGSEA. The CDR3 totals 12 residues. J was trimmed by 7 bases and V by 2 bases; bases with no gene match: 4. Here the CDR3 DNA reads TGCAGCGTTGAAAGACAGGGATCTGGCTACACCTTC. Its translation: CSVERQGSGYTF.

This clonotype was seen ten or more times. The rearrangement links TRBV7-9 to TRBJ1-5; no definite D call. The CDR3 covers 15 residues. Germline V CDR1 and CDR2: SEHNR, FQNEAQ (reference sequence). Trimming stripped 5 bases from V and 2 bases from J, with 13 bases between. The CDR3 DNA reads as TGTGCCAGCAGCCGGGAACAGAGCGGCAATCAGCCCCAGCATTTT. Translation gives CASSREQSGNQPQHF.

This clonotype was detected ten times or more. This CDR3 is CASTELATDTQYF. CDR3 nucleotides: TGTGCCAGCACCGAACTAGCTACAGATACGCAGTATTTT. V gene TRBV6-1 combines with J gene TRBJ2-3; possible D gene TRBD2, 6 bases. Germline V gene sequence: CDR1 MNHNS, CDR2 SASEGT. V lost 7 bases to trimming and J lost 3 bases, with 11 bases between them. This CDR3 region has 13 residues.

About this clonotype itself: Likely a read error: the CDR3 ends without its conserved phenylalanine or tryptophan. It is unclear where the CDR3 begins or ends on the DNA, so no DNA is shown, and the CDR3 is as TCRdb lists it. J is TRBJ1-2 and V is TRBV2; the DNA was not compared with TRBD1, the D call given in the table. Germline CDR1 reads SNHLY; CDR2 reads FYNNEI. Ends included, the CDR3 has 14 residues. This CDR3 is CASSGGGQGRGYTL.

V and J are TRBV3-1 and TRBJ2-1; 7 bases are shared with TRBD2. Germline CDR1 reads LGHDT; CDR2 reads YNNKEL (reference sequence). J lost 0 bases, V lost 3 bases, and 5 bases had no gene match. The CDR3 runs to 16 residues. The CDR3 loop reads CASSQVPSGSYNEQFF. The CDR3 coding sequence is TGTGCCAGCAGCCAGGTGCCTAGCGGCTCCTACAATGAGCAGTTCTTC.

The sample holds many counts of this clonotype. The chain uses TRBV7-2 and TRBJ1-1; 10 nucleotides line up with TRBD1. The trim removed 5 bases at V and 4 bases at J, leaving 13 bases unmatched. Germline V lookup: CDR1 SGHTA, CDR2 FQGNSA. The CDR3 runs 17 residues. The CDR3 DNA reads TGTGCCAGCAGCGCCCGGACAGGGGGAGGGTGGATCACTGAAGCTTTCTTT. Its protein product is CASSARTGGGWITEAFF. Complete variable domain (other parts from reference TRBV7-2 and TRBJ1-1): GAGVSQSPSNKVTEKGKDVELRCDPISGHTALYWYRQSLGQGLEFLIYFQGNSAPDKSGLPSDRFSAERTGGSVSTLTIQRTQQEDSAVYLCASSARTGGGWITEAFFGQGTRLTVV.

This clonotype was recorded at least ten times. V usage is TRBV18 and J usage is TRBJ1-5, with a weak D call TRBD1 (6 bases). With 1 base removed from V and 7 bases from J, the gap between germline ends came to 8 bases. CDR1 is KGHSH, CDR2 LQKENI, per germline. CDR3 size: 13 residues. The CDR3 DNA reads TGTGCCAGCTCACCACAACAGGGACAGCCCCAGCATTTT. This translates into CASSPQQGQPQHF.

A word on this clonotype: A read error is possible here, since a much larger clone lies one base away. In nucleotides, the CDR3 is TGCGCCAGCAGCCAAAATCGGATTTCGACAGGGGACACTGAAGCTTTCTTT. Its translation: CASSQNRISTGDTEAFF. V and J are TRBV4-1 and TRBJ1-1; 8 bases align to TRBD1. Trimming took 2 bases from V and 3 from J; bases not matched to a gene: 11. This CDR3 has 17 residues. Germline values: CDR1 MGHRA, CDR2 YSYEKL.

This clonotype was observed many times. V and J are TRBV19 and TRBJ1-1; D remains ambiguous. Trimming took off 3 bases at V and 1 base at J, with 3 bases between the two ends. This CDR3 region has 12 residues. Per germline, CDR1 LNHDA and CDR2 SQIVND (reference sequence). CDR3 nucleotides: TGTGCCAGTAGTATGAGGAACACTGAAGCTTTCTTT. Protein product: CASSMRNTEAFF.